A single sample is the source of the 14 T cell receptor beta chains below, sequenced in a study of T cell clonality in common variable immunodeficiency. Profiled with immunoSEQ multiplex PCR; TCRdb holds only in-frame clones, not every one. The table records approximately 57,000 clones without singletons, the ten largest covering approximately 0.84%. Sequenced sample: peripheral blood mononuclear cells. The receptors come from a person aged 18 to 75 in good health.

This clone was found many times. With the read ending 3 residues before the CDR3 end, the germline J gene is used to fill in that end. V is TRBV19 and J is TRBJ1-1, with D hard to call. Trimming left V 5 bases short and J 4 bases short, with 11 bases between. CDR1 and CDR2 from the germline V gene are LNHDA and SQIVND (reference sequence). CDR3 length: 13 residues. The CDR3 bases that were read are TGTGCCAGTAGTCCCGGTCGAGTCACTGAA. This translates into CASSPGRVTE. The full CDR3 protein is CASSPGRVTEAFF.

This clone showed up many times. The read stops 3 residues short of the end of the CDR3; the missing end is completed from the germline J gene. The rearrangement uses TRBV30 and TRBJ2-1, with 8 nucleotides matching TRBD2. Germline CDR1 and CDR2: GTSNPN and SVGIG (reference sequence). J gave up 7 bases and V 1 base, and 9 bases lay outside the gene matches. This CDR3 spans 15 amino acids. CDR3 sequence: CAWSGKGTSLNEQFF. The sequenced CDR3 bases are TGTGCCTGGAGTGGAAAGGGGACTAGTCTAAATGAG.

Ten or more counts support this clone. CDR3 region: CSARSQGSIMNTEAFF. CDR3 DNA, as far as it was read: TGCAGTGCCCGTTCCCAGGGGTCCATTATGAACACTGAA. The V and J genes are TRBV20-1 and TRBJ1-1, with D possibly being TRBD1 (6 bases). The CDR3 is cut off 3 residues early in the read; its end comes from the germline J gene. The CDR3 length is 16 residues. The germline CDR1 and CDR2 sequences are DFQATT and SNEGSKA (reference sequence). V gave up 6 bases and J gave up 0 bases, with 20 bases separating them.

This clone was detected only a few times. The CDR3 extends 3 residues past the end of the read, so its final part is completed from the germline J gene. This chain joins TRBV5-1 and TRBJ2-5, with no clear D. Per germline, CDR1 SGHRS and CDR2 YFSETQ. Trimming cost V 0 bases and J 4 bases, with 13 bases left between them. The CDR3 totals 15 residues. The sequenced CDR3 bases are TGCGCCAGCAGCTTGGGGTCCGGGTTCGGAGAGACC. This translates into CASSLGSGFGET. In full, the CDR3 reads CASSLGSGFGETQYF.

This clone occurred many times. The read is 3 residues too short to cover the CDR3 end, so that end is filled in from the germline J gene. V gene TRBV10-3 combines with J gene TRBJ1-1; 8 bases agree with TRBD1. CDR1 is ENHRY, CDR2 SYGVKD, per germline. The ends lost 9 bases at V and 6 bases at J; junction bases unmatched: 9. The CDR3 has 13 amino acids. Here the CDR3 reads CAMGIDRGAEAFF. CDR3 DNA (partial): TGTGCCATGGGGATCGACAGGGGCGCTGAA.

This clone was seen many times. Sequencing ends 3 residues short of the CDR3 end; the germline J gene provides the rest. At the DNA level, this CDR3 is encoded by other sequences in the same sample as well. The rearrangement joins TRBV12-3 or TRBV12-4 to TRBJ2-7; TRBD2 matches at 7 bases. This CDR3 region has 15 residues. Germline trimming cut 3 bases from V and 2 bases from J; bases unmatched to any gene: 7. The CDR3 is CASSFGTSGAYEQYF. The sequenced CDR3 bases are TGTGCCAGCAGTTTCGGGACGAGCGGGGCCTACGAG.

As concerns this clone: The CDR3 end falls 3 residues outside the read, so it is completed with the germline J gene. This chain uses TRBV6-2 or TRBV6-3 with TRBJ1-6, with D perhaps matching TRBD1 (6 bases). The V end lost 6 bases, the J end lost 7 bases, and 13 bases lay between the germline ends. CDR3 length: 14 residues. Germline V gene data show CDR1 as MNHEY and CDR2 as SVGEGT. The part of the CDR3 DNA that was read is TGTGCCAGCAGGGTGGAGGGGGAGAATTCACCC. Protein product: CASRVEGENSP. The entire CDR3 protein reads CASRVEGENSPLHF.

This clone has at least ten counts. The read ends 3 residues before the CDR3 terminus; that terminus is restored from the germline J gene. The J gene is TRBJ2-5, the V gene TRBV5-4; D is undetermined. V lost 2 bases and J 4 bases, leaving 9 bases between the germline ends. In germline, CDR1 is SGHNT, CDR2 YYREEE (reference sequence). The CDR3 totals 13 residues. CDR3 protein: CASSFFSRETQYF. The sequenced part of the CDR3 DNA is TGTGCCAGCAGCTTTTTCTCTCGAGAGACC.

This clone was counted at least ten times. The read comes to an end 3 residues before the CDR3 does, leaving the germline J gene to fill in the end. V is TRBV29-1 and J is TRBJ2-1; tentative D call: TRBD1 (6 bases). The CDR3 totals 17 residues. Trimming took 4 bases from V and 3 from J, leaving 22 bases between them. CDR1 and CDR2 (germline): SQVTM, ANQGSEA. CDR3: CSVASLPTGRFYNEQFF. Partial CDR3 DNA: TGCAGCGTTGCCTCTCTTCCTACAGGGAGATTCTACAATGAG.

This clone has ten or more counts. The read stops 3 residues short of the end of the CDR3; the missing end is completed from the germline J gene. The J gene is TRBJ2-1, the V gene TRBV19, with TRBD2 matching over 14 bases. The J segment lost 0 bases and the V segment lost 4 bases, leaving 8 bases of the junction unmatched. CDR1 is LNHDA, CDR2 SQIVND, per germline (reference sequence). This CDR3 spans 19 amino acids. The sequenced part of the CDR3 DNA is TGTGCCAGTAGTACCTCCGGGACTAGCGGGAGTAGCTCCTACAATGAG. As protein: CASSTSGTSGSSSYNE. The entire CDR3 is CASSTSGTSGSSSYNEQFF.

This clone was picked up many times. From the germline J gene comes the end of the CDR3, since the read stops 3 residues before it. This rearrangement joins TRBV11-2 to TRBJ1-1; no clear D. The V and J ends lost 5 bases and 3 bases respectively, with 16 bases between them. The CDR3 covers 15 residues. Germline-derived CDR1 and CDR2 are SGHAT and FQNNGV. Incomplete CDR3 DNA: TGTGCCAGCAGCCCAAGACTGACCTTGGACACTGAA. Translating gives CASSPRLTLDTE. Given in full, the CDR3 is CASSPRLTLDTEAFF. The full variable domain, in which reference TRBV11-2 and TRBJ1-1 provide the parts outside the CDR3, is EAGVAQSPRYKIIEKRQSVAFWCNPISGHATLYWYQQILGQGPKLLIQFQNNGVVDDSQLPKDRFSAERLKGVDSTLKIQPAKLEDSAVYLCASSPRLTLDTEAFFGQGTRLTVV.

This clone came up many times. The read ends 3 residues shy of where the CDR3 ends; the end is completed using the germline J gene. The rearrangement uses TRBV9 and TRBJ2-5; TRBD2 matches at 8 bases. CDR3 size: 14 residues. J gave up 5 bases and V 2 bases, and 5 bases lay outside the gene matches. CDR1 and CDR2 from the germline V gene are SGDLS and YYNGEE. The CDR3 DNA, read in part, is TGTGCCAGCAGCGTGAGCGGGAGAGTGGAGACC. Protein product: CASSVSGRVET. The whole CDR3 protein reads CASSVSGRVETQYF.

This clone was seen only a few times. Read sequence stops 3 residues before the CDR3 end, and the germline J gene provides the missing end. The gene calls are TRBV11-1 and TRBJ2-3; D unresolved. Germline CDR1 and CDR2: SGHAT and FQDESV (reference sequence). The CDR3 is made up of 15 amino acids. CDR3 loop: CASSLEPATQETQYF. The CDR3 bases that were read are TGTGCCAGCAGCTTAGAACCCGCAACTCAAGAGACG.

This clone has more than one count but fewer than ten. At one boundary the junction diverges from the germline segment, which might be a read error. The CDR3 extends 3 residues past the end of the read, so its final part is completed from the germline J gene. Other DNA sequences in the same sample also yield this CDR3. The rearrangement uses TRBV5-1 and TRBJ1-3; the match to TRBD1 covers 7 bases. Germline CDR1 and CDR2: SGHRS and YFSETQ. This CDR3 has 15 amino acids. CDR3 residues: CASSLDRGTGNTIYF. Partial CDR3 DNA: TGCGCCAGCAGCTTGGACAGGGGTACTGGAAACACG.